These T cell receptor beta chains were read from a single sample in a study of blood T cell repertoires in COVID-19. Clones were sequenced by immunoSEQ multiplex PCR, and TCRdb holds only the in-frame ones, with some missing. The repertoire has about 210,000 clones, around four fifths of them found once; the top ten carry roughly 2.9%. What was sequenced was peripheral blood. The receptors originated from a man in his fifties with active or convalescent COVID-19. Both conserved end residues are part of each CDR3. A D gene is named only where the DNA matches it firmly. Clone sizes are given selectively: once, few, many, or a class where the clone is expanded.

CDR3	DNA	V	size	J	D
CATNRDGDTGELFF	TGTGCCACAAACAGGGACGGGGACACCGGGGAGCTGTTTTTT	TRBV2	NA	TRBJ2-2	NA
CASSYSGRNTEAFF	TGTGCCAGCAGTTACTCAGGGAGAAACACTGAAGCTTTCTTT	TRBV6-6	NA	TRBJ1-1	NA
CASSLAGGLLGYNEQFF	TGCGCCAGCAGCTTAGCGGGAGGGTTATTAGGTTACAATGAGCAGTTCTTC	TRBV5-1	NA	TRBJ2-1	TRBD2
CASSLVPGARGEQYF	TGCGCCAGCAGCTTGGTCCCAGGGGCTCGCGGCGAGCAGTACTTC	TRBV5-1	NA	TRBJ2-7	NA
CASSSSGHRELFF	TGTGCCAGTAGTTCCTCGGGACATAGAGAGCTGTTTTTT	TRBV19	NA	TRBJ2-2	NA
CASSPQEGWYGYTF	TGTGCCAGCAGCCCCCAGGAGGGGTGGTATGGCTACACCTTC	TRBV9	NA	TRBJ1-2	NA
CASRGHLTGSGFEQYF	TGTGCCAGCAGGGGACACCTTACAGGGTCTGGTTTCGAGCAGTACTTC	TRBV27	NA	TRBJ2-7	NA
CASTPRVGSNQPQHF	TGTGCCAGCACCCCGAGGGTTGGTAGCAATCAGCCCCAGCATTTT	TRBV28	NA	TRBJ1-5	NA
CAISEASGFNEQFF	TGTGCCATCAGTGAGGCTAGCGGATTCAATGAGCAGTTCTTC	TRBV10-3	NA	TRBJ2-1	TRBD2
CASSDRRADRNYGYTF	TGTGCCAGCAGTGATAGGAGAGCCGATCGTAACTATGGCTACACCTTC	TRBV6-1	NA	TRBJ1-2	NA
CSVEGGGYGYTF	TGCAGCGTTGAAGGAGGGGGCTATGGCTACACCTTC	TRBV29-1	NA	TRBJ1-2	NA
CASRLGNYEQYF	TGTGCCAGCAGGCTTGGCAATTACGAGCAGTACTTC	TRBV12-3/TRBV12-4	once	TRBJ2-7	NA
CAWSVRQAGQPQHF	TGTGCCTGGAGTGTCAGGCAGGCTGGTCAGCCCCAGCATTTT	TRBV30	few	TRBJ1-5	NA
CASSTSATNEKLFF	TGCGCCAGCAGCACCAGTGCAACTAATGAAAAACTGTTTTTT	TRBV5-1	NA	TRBJ1-4	NA
CASRRWTGNLFKETQYF	TGTGCCAGCCGAAGATGGACAGGGAACCTTTTCAAAGAGACCCAGTACTTC	TRBV7-6	NA	TRBJ2-5	TRBD1
CASSEAFGGGVETQYF	TGTGCCAGCAGTGAAGCGTTTGGCGGGGGGGTCGAGACCCAGTACTTC	TRBV2	NA	TRBJ2-5	TRBD2
CASSLAGVRETQYF	TGTGCCAGCAGCTTGGCGGGAGTAAGAGAGACCCAGTACTTC	TRBV7-9	NA	TRBJ2-5	TRBD2
CASSFTGYSYEQYF	TGCGCCAGCAGCTTTACAGGTTACTCCTACGAGCAGTACTTC	TRBV5-1	NA	TRBJ2-7	NA
CASSSDGSNYGYTF	TGCGCCAGCAGCTCCGACGGGTCTAACTATGGCTACACCTTC	TRBV5-1	NA	TRBJ1-2	NA
CASSQSGQGFGNQPQHF	TGTGCCAGCAGCCAATCAGGACAGGGGTTTGGCAATCAGCCCCAGCATTTT	TRBV13	NA	TRBJ1-5	TRBD1
CASSELAGEYNEQFF	TGTGCCAGCAGTGAACTAGCGGGGGAATACAATGAGCAGTTCTTC	TRBV27	NA	TRBJ2-1	TRBD2
CASSMGRRSGNTIYF	TGTGCCAGTAGTATGGGCCGTCGCTCTGGAAACACCATATATTTT	TRBV19	NA	TRBJ1-3	NA
CASSPQGLAGGPGEQYF	TGTGCCAGCTCACCACAGGGACTAGCGGGAGGGCCGGGGGAGCAGTACTTC	TRBV18	NA	TRBJ2-7	TRBD2
CASSPTKPANYGYTF	TGCGCCAGCAGCCCTACCAAACCGGCTAACTATGGCTACACCTTC	TRBV5-1	NA	TRBJ1-2	NA
CASSLVDRGLNTEAFF	TGTGCCAGCAGCTTAGTCGACAGGGGGCTGAACACTGAAGCTTTCTTT	TRBV13	NA	TRBJ1-1	TRBD1
CASSFAQGVTYNSPLHF	TGTGCCAGCAGCTTCGCTCAGGGCGTCACCTATAATTCACCCCTCCACTTT	TRBV7-2	NA	TRBJ1-6	NA
CASSLAGARTGELFF	TGTGCCAGCAGCTTAGCTGGGGCGCGAACCGGGGAGCTGTTTTTT	TRBV11-3	NA	TRBJ2-2	NA
CASSLAGGTDTQYF	TGTGCCAGCAGCTTGGCCGGTGGCACAGATACGCAGTATTTT	TRBV5-4	NA	TRBJ2-3	NA
CASSPPSSNEQFF	TGTGCCAGCTCACCACCTAGCTCCAATGAGCAGTTCTTC	TRBV18	NA	TRBJ2-1	NA
CASSQEVGGTYNEQFF	TGTGCCAGCAGCCAAGAAGTCGGGGGAACCTACAATGAGCAGTTCTTC	TRBV4-2	NA	TRBJ2-1	NA
CAWRGRGTEQFF	TGTGCCTGGAGGGGCAGGGGGACTGAGCAGTTCTTC	TRBV30	few	TRBJ2-1	TRBD1
CASSGTGGLAGYTF	TGTGCCAGCTCCGGCACAGGGGGGCTGGCTGGCTACACCTTC	TRBV27	NA	TRBJ1-2	TRBD1
CAISEKQSGLRANVLTF	TGTGCCATCAGTGAGAAACAAAGTGGACTAAGGGCCAACGTCCTGACTTTC	TRBV10-3	NA	TRBJ2-6	NA
CASSLATAYNEQFF	TGTGCCAGCTCTCTAGCGACAGCCTATAATGAGCAGTTCTTC	TRBV18	NA	TRBJ2-1	NA
CASSQERTANNSPLHF	TGCGCCAGCAGCCAAGAGAGGACAGCAAATAATTCACCCCTCCACTTT	TRBV4-1	NA	TRBJ1-6	NA
CATSRATHQPQHF	TGTGCCACCAGCAGAGCTACCCATCAGCCCCAGCATTTT	TRBV15	once	TRBJ1-5	NA
CSARGGSPLHF	TGCAGTGCCCGTGGAGGATCACCCCTCCACTTT	TRBV20-1	NA	TRBJ1-6	NA
CASSRGSNQPQHF	TGTGCCAGCTCCAGGGGAAGCAATCAGCCCCAGCATTTT	TRBV18	NA	TRBJ1-5	NA